This entry features one TCR beta chain sequence. The antigen is unknown. The data are from a study of cytotoxic CD8 clonotypes in ibrutinib-treated CLL. Study context: Outcomes included approximately 24 partial and 2 complete responses; after median around 5.5 years, roughly 14 stayed remitted and approximately 12 progressed.

Trimming removed 4 bases from V and 6 bases from J; junction bases left unmatched: 7. Germline V CDR1 and CDR2: LGHNA, YNFKEQ. The CDR3 covers 15 residues. Some clones are missing from TCRdb's copy, which holds only in-frame ones; the method was immunoSEQ multiplex PCR. This table has about 140,000 clones, about 80% appearing once. Study results and limitations: Public clonotypes were seen rarely and were contracted or stable on treatment.

Sequencing was performed on PBMCs, taken after 12 months of ibrutinib treatment. The source of this sequence is a human donor with chronic lymphocytic leukemia. The genes are TRBV4-2 and TRBJ1-4, with TRBD1 identical over 8 bases. CDR3 nucleotide sequence: TGTGCCAGCAGCCCGTCCCGGACAGGGTATGAAAAACTGTTTTTT. Translation gives CASSPSRTGYEKLFF.